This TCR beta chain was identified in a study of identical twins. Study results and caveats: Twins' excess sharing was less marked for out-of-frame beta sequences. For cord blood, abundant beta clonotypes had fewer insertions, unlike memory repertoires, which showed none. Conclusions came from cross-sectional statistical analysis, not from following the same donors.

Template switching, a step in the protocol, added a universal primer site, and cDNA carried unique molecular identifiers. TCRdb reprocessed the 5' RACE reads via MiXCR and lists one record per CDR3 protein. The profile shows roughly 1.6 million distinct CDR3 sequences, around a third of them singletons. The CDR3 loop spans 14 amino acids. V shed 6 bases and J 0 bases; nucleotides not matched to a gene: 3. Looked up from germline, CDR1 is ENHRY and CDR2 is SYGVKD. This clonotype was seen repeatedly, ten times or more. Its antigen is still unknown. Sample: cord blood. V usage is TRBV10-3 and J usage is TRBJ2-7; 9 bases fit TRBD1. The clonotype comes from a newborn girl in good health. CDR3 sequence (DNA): TGTGCCATCAGCTGGACAGGGGCCTCCTACGAGCAGTACTTC. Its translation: CAISWTGASYEQYF.